The T cell receptor (beta chain) described here comes from a study of control samples from healthy donors and cancer patients. This table comes from immunoSEQ multiplex PCR, and its TCRdb copy is limited to in-frame clones, with some not included. Of over 40,000 clones in the sample, about nine tenths were seen once. This CDR3 comprises 13 residues. The ends were cut back, 0 bases at V and 4 bases at J, with 6 bases in the middle. The germline gives CDR1 GTSNPN, CDR2 SVGIG (reference sequence). Note on this clone: The sample has other DNA sequences that encode this CDR3 too.

Source material: PBMCs. J is TRBJ2-2 and V is TRBV30, with D possibly matching TRBD2 (6 bases). The sequence was obtained from a man in his fifties with head and neck cancer. This CDR3 reads CAWSVGGTGELFF. CDR3 sequence (DNA): TGTGCCTGGAGTGTGGGGGGCACCGGGGAGCTGTTTTTT. Together with reference TRBV30 and TRBJ2-2, the CDR3 gives the full variable domain: SQTIHQWPATLVQPVGSPLSLECTVEGTSNPNLYWYRQAAGRGLQLLFYSVGIGQISSEVPQNLSASRPQDRQFILSSKKLLLSDSGFYLCAWSVGGTGELFFGEGSRLTVL.